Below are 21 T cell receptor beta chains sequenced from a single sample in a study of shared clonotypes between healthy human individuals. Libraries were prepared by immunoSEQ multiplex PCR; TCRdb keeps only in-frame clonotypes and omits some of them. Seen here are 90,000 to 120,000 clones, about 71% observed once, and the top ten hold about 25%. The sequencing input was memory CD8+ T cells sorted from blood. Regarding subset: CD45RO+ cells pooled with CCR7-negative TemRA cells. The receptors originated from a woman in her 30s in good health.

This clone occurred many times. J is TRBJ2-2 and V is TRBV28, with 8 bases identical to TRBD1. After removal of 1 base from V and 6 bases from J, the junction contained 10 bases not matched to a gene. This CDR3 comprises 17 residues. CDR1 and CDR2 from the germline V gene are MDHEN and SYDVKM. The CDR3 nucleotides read TGTGCCAGCAGTTTATTTTGGGGACAGGAGGGGCCCGGGGAGCTGTTTTTT. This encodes CASSLFWGQEGPGELFF.

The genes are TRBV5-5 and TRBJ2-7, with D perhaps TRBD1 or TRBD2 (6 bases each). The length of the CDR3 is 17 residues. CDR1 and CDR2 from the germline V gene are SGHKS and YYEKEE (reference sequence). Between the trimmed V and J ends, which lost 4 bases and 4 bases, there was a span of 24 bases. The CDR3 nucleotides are TGTGCCAGCAGCCCACCCCCCCTAGAGCGGAGGGGGTACGAGCAGTACTTC. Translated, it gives CASSPPPLERRGYEQYF.

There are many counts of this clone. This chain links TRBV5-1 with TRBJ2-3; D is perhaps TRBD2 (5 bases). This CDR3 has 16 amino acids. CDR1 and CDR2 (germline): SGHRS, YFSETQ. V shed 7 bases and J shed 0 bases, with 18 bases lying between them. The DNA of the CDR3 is TGCGCCAGCTCGGGATCATCGGGATCTAGCACAGATACGCAGTATTTT. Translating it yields CASSGSSGSSTDTQYF. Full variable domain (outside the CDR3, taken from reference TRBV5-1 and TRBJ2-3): KAGVTQTPRYLIKTRGQQVTLSCSPISGHRSVSWYQQTPGQGLQFLFEYFSETQRNKGNFPGRFSGRQFSNSRSEMNVSTLELGDSALYLCASSGSSGSSTDTQYFGPGTRLTVL.

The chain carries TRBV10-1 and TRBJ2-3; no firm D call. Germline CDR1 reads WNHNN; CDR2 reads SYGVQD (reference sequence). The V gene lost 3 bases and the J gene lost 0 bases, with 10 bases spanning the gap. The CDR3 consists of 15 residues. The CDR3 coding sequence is TGCGCCAGCAGTGATAAGGACGCTAGCACAGATACGCAGTATTTT. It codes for CASSDKDASTDTQYF.

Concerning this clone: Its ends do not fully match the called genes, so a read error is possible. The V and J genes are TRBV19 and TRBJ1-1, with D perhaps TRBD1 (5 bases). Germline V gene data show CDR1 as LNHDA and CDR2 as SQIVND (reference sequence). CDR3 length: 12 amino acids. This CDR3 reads CASSVEGTEAFF. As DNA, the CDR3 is TGTGCCAGTAGTGTAGAGGGGACTGAAGCTTTCTTT.

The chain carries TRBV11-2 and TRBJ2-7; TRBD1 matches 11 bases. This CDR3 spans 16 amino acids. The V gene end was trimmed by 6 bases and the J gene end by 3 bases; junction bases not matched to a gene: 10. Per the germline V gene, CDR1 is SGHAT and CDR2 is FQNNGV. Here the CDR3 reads CASSISPGQGGYEQYF. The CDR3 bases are TGTGCCAGCAGTATTAGCCCGGGACAGGGGGGCTACGAGCAGTACTTC.

The CDR3 here is CASSLRAGPSYEQYF. For the CDR3, the DNA is TGTGCCAGCAGCTTAAGGGCGGGACCCTCCTACGAGCAGTACTTC. This chain links TRBV7-2 with TRBJ2-7, with D possibly matching TRBD2 (6 bases). Between the trimmed V and J ends, which lost 2 bases and 0 bases, there was a span of 11 bases. CDR1 and CDR2 (germline): SGHTA, FQGNSA. The CDR3 has 15 residues.

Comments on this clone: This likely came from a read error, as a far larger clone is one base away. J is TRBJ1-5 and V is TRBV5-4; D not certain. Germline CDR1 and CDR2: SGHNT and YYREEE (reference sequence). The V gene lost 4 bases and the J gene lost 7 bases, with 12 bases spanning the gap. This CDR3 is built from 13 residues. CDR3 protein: CASSQDPGQPQHF. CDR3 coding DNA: TGTGCCAGCAGCCAAGATCCGGGACAGCCCCAGCATTTT.

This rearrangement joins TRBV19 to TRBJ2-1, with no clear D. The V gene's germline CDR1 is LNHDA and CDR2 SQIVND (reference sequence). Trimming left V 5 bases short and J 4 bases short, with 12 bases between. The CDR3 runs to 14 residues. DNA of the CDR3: TGTGCCAGTAGTGTGGGAATGCCTTACAATGAGCAGTTCTTC. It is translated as CASSVGMPYNEQFF.

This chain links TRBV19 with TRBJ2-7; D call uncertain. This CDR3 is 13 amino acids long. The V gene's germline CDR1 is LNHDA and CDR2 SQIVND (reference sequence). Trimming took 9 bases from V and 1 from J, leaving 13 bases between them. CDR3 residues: CASRLGGSYEQYF. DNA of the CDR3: TGTGCCAGCAGACTCGGCGGATCCTACGAGCAGTACTTC.

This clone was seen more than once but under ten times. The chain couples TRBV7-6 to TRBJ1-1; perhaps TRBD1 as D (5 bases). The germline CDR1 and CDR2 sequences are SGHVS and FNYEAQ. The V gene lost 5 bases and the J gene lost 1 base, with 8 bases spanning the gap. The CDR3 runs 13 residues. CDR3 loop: CASSITGNTEAFF. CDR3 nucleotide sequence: TGTGCCAGCAGCATAACAGGGAACACTGAAGCTTTCTTT.

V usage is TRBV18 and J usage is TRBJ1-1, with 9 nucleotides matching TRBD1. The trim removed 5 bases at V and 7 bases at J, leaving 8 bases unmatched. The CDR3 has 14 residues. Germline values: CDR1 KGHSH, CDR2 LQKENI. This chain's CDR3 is CASSNRQDRGEAFF. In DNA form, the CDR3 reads TGTGCCAGCTCAAATCGACAGGACAGGGGTGAAGCTTTCTTT.

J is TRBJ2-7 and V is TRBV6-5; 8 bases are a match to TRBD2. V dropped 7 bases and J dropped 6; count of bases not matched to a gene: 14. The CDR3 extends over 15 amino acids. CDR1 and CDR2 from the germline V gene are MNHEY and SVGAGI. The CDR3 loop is CASTPTVSGAREQYF. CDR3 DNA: TGTGCCAGCACTCCAACCGTTAGCGGGGCCCGCGAGCAGTACTTC.

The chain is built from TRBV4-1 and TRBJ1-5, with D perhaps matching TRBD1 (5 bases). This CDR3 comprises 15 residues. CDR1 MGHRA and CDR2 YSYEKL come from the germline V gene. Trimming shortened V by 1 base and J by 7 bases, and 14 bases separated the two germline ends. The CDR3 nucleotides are TGCGCCAGCAGCCAAGCTCCAGGCGGGGACCAGCCCCAGCATTTT. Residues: CASSQAPGGDQPQHF.

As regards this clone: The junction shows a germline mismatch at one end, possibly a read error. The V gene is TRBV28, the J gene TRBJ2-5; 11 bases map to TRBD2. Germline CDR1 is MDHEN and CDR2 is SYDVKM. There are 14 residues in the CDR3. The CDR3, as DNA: TGTGCCAGCAGCCCCTGGGTAGCGGGAGGGCCCTCGCACTTC. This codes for CASSPWVAGGPSHF.

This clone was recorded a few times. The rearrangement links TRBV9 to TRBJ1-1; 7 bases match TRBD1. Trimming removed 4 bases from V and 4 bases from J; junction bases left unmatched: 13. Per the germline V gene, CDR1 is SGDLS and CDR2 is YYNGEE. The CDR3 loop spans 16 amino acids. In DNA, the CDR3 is TGTGCCAGCAGCTTTTCGCAGGGGGTTTCCTTCACTGAAGCTTTCTTT. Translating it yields CASSFSQGVSFTEAFF. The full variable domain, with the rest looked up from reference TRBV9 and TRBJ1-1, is DSGVTQTPKHLITATGQRVTLRCSPRSGDLSVYWYQQSLDQGLQFLIQYYNGEERAKGNILERFSAQQFPDLHSELNLSSLELGDSALYFCASSFSQGVSFTEAFFGQGTRLTVV.

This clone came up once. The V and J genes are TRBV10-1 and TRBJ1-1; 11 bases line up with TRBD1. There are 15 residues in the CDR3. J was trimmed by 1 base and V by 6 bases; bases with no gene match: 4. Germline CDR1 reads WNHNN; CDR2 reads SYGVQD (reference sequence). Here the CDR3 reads CASSSGQGANTEAFF. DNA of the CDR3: TGCGCCAGCAGCAGTGGACAGGGGGCGAACACTGAAGCTTTCTTT.

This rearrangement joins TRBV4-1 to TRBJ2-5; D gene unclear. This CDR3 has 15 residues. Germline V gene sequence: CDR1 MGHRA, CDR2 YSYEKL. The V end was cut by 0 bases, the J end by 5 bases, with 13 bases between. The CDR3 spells CASSQDIGFGETQYF. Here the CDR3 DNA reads TGCGCCAGCAGCCAAGATATAGGGTTCGGGGAGACCCAGTACTTC.

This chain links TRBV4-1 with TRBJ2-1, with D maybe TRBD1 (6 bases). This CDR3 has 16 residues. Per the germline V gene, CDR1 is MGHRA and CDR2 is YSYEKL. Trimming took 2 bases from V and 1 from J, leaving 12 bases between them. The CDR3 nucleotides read TGCGCCAGCAGCCAATATGGGACACTGTCCTACAATGAGCAGTTCTTC. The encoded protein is CASSQYGTLSYNEQFF.

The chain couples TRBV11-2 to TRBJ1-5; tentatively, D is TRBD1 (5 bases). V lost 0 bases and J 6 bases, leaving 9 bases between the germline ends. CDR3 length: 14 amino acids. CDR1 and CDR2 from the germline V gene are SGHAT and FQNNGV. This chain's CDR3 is CASSLDGAGQPQHF. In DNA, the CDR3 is TGTGCCAGCAGCTTAGATGGGGCCGGTCAGCCCCAGCATTTT.

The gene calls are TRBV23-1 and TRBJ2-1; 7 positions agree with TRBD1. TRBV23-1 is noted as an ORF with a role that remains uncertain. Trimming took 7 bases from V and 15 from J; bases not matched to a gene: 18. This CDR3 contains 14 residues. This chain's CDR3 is CASIPPPHRGGGFF. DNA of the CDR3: TGCGCCAGCATTCCGCCTCCCCACAGGGGTGGTGGGTTCTTC.